This is a list of T cell receptor beta chains from one sample in a study of T cell changes during pregnancy in multiple sclerosis. Using immunoSEQ multiplex PCR, the repertoire was profiled, and TCRdb retains in-frame clones only, with some absent. This table holds about 43,000 clones, 88% found once. The sequences come from peripheral blood, collected in the first trimester of pregnancy. These receptors all stem from a female donor in good health, enrolled as a control in a pregnancy study. Each CDR3 is given with its conserved first and last residue. The D gene is left open where the match is weak. Some rows have no size entry. The others give once, few or many, or a class for an expanded clone.

V	size	D	J	CDR3	DNA
TRBV6-5	few	TRBD2	TRBJ2-1	CASTSGTSGYNEQFF	TGTGCCAGCACCTCCGGGACTAGCGGCTACAATGAGCAGTTCTTC
TRBV14	NA	NA	TRBJ2-7	CASSQLPLYEQYF	TGTGCCAGCAGCCAACTCCCACTCTACGAGCAGTACTTC
TRBV6-5	NA	NA	TRBJ2-1	CASSPGTYNEQFF	TGTGCCAGCAGCCCCGGGACCTACAATGAGCAGTTCTTC
TRBV10-3	NA	NA	TRBJ2-3	CAISDWTTAAEGPTDTQYF	TGTGCCATCAGTGATTGGACCACAGCCGCGGAGGGTCCCACAGATACGCAGTATTTT
TRBV9	NA	NA	TRBJ1-6	CASSQIDGPLHF	TGTGCCAGCAGCCAGATCGACGGGCCCCTCCACTTT
TRBV13	NA	TRBD1	TRBJ2-7	CASSSRDRGSYEQYF	TGTGCCAGCAGCTCCCGGGACAGGGGATCCTACGAGCAGTACTTC
TRBV11-2	NA	TRBD2	TRBJ2-1	CASSLERRETFSEQFF	TGTGCCAGCAGCTTAGAGAGGCGGGAGACCTTCAGTGAGCAGTTCTTC
TRBV9	NA	NA	TRBJ2-7	CASSVATGDEQYF	TGTGCCAGCAGCGTAGCTACCGGGGACGAGCAGTACTTC
TRBV18	NA	NA	TRBJ2-7	CASRSKVPGLEVYEQYF	TGTGCCAGCCGCTCAAAGGTTCCGGGACTCGAAGTATACGAGCAGTACTTC
TRBV23-1	NA	NA	TRBJ2-4	CASSQKGQGKNIQYF	TGCGCCAGCAGTCAAAAGGGTCAGGGGAAAAACATTCAGTACTTC
TRBV7-9	NA	TRBD1	TRBJ1-2	CASSSRDRGYGYTF	TGTGCCAGCAGCTCCCGGGACAGGGGATATGGCTACACCTTC
TRBV4-1	NA	NA	TRBJ2-6	CASSQDSFLGVDSSGANVLTF	TGCGCCAGCAGCCAAGATAGTTTTCTGGGAGTAGATTCTTCTGGGGCCAACGTCCTGACTTTC
TRBV7-9	NA	TRBD2	TRBJ2-3	CASSPGTSGLSTDTQYF	TGTGCCAGCAGCCCAGGGACTAGCGGGTTAAGCACAGATACGCAGTATTTT
TRBV30	once	NA	TRBJ2-3	CAWSVLGTHTDTQYF	TGTGCCTGGAGTGTACTTGGGACTCACACAGATACGCAGTATTTT
TRBV7-6	NA	NA	TRBJ1-1	CASSLGETSTEAFF	TGTGCCAGCAGCTTAGGGGAGACCTCCACTGAAGCTTTCTTT
TRBV11-2	few	NA	TRBJ2-2	CASSWGLDTGELFF	TGTGCCAGCAGCTGGGGCCTAGACACCGGGGAGCTGTTTTTT
TRBV5-6	NA	NA	TRBJ1-5	CASSTFSGLSQPQHF	TGTGCCAGCAGCACATTCTCGGGACTCAGCCAGCCCCAGCATTTT
TRBV13	NA	NA	TRBJ2-4	CASSPRGGNIQYF	TGTGCCAGCAGCCCCCGAGGGGGAAACATTCAGTACTTC
TRBV7-2	NA	NA	TRBJ1-2	CASSPYPQGSGYTF	TGTGCCAGCAGCCCCTACCCCCAGGGATCTGGCTACACCTTC
TRBV7-9	NA	TRBD1	TRBJ2-1	CASSLREQGDNEQFF	TGTGCCAGCAGCTTAAGGGAACAGGGGGACAATGAGCAGTTCTTC
TRBV11-3	NA	TRBD1	TRBJ2-7	CASSLGTANEQYF	TGTGCCAGCAGCCTGGGGACAGCGAACGAGCAGTACTTC
TRBV5-6	NA	NA	TRBJ2-5	CASSLAGETQYF	TGTGCCAGCAGCTTGGCCGGGGAGACCCAGTACTTC
TRBV7-9	NA	NA	TRBJ2-5	CASSLVQGQETQYF	TGTGCCAGCAGCTTAGTCCAGGGACAAGAGACCCAGTACTTC
TRBV15	NA	NA	TRBJ2-3	CATSTPGTSADTQYF	TGTGCCACCAGCACACCCGGGACTTCTGCAGATACGCAGTATTTT
TRBV29-1	NA	NA	TRBJ1-1	CSVARARNTEAFF	TGCAGCGTTGCGAGGGCAAGGAACACTGAAGCTTTCTTT
TRBV29-1	once	TRBD2	TRBJ2-1	CSVEGGSYNEQFF	TGCAGCGTTGAGGGGGGGTCCTACAATGAGCAGTTCTTC
TRBV6-5	once	NA	TRBJ1-2	CASSRQANYGYTF	TGTGCCAGCAGCCGACAGGCCAACTATGGCTACACCTTC
TRBV6-5	NA	NA	TRBJ2-4	CASSYRQGGTNIQYF	TGTGCCAGCAGTTACAGGCAGGGAGGCACGAACATTCAGTACTTC
TRBV5-4	NA	TRBD1	TRBJ1-1	CASSFDRGENTEAFF	TGTGCCAGCAGCTTTGACAGGGGGGAGAACACTGAAGCTTTCTTT
TRBV4-1	NA	NA	TRBJ1-1	CASSQDLGGANTEAFF	TGCGCCAGCAGCCAAGATCTGGGGGGGGCGAACACTGAAGCTTTCTTT
TRBV7-9	NA	TRBD1	TRBJ2-7	CASSDSGTGSYEQYF	TGTGCCAGCAGCGACTCGGGGACAGGGTCCTACGAGCAGTACTTC
TRBV7-8	once	TRBD1	TRBJ1-1	CASSWPTGAGNTEAFF	TGTGCCAGCAGCTGGCCAACAGGGGCAGGGAACACTGAAGCTTTCTTT
TRBV28	NA	NA	TRBJ1-3	CASSPGVSGNTIYF	TGTGCCAGCAGTCCGGGAGTGAGTGGAAACACCATATATTTT
TRBV19	few	NA	TRBJ1-1	CASSASQGTEAFF	TGTGCCAGTAGTGCCTCACAGGGCACTGAAGCTTTCTTT
TRBV10-3	NA	TRBD2	TRBJ2-1	CAISGRGGHNEQFF	TGTGCCATCAGTGGTCGGGGAGGGCACAATGAGCAGTTCTTC
TRBV29-1	few	TRBD1	TRBJ1-2	CSVPGQGAHGYTF	TGCAGCGTACCGGGACAGGGGGCGCACGGCTACACCTTC
TRBV29-1	NA	TRBD1	TRBJ2-5	CSVERPGGPAETQYF	TGCAGCGTTGAGAGACCAGGGGGTCCAGCAGAGACCCAGTACTTC
TRBV9	NA	TRBD2	TRBJ2-5	CASSVGLAGGETQYF	TGTGCCAGCAGCGTCGGACTAGCGGGGGGGGAGACCCAGTACTTC
TRBV4-2	NA	TRBD2	TRBJ2-7	CASSQGLAGGYEQYF	TGTGCCAGCAGCCAAGGACTAGCGGGAGGGTACGAGCAGTACTTC
TRBV28	few	TRBD1	TRBJ1-6	CASSFLEGQGDSPLHF	TGTGCCAGCAGTTTTCTCGAGGGGCAGGGGGATTCACCCCTCCACTTT
TRBV6-5	NA	TRBD1	TRBJ2-7	CASSWTFTGAYEQYF	TGTGCCAGCAGTTGGACTTTCACAGGGGCCTACGAGCAGTACTTC
TRBV5-1	NA	TRBD1	TRBJ1-1	CASSFDRDTEAFF	TGCGCCAGCAGCTTTGACAGGGACACTGAAGCTTTCTTT
TRBV5-4	NA	NA	TRBJ1-1	CASSLEGGNTEAFF	TGTGCCAGCAGCTTAGAAGGGGGGAACACTGAAGCTTTCTTT
TRBV9	NA	NA	TRBJ1-3	CASSAEDSRDTIYF	TGTGCCAGCAGCGCTGAAGACAGTCGGGACACCATATATTTT
TRBV28	NA	TRBD1	TRBJ1-6	CASSPPPTGGNSPLHF	TGTGCCAGCAGTCCCCCCCCGACAGGGGGTAATTCACCCCTCCACTTT
TRBV6-5	medium-sized	NA	TRBJ1-1	CASSPRTDYTEAFF	TGTGCCAGCAGCCCTAGGACTGATTACACTGAAGCTTTCTTT
TRBV13	NA	NA	TRBJ1-1	CASSGGGGSTEAFF	TGTGCCAGCAGCGGCGGGGGGGGTAGCACTGAAGCTTTCTTT
TRBV7-9	few	NA	TRBJ1-5	CASNLGSQPQHF	TGTGCCAGCAACTTGGGCAGTCAGCCCCAGCATTTT
TRBV28	NA	NA	TRBJ2-7	CASSLVSGYEQYF	TGTGCCAGCAGCTTAGTCTCGGGCTACGAGCAGTACTTC
TRBV6-4	NA	NA	TRBJ2-1	CASSDAQGPSAPIEQFF	TGTGCCAGCAGTGATGCCCAAGGGCCTAGCGCCCCTATTGAGCAGTTCTTC
TRBV6-1	NA	TRBD1	TRBJ1-4	CASGGTGGINEKLFF	TGTGCCAGCGGCGGGACAGGGGGCATTAATGAAAAACTGTTTTTT
TRBV7-6	few	NA	TRBJ1-1	CASSGWGTEAFF	TGTGCCAGCTCGGGGTGGGGCACTGAAGCTTTCTTT
TRBV18	NA	TRBD2	TRBJ2-4	CASSPLPQDPSGILAKNIQYF	TGTGCCAGCTCACCACTACCACAGGATCCTAGCGGGATCTTAGCCAAAAACATTCAGTACTTC
TRBV7-2	NA	TRBD1	TRBJ1-6	CASSFRDREHSPLHF	TGTGCCAGCAGCTTCCGGGACAGGGAACATTCACCCCTCCACTTT
TRBV11-2	NA	NA	TRBJ1-2	CASSPLSGGYGYTF	TGTGCCAGCAGCCCCCTGTCGGGGGGCTATGGCTACACCTTC
TRBV7-9	NA	TRBD2	TRBJ2-1	CASSSGAGMEFF	TGTGCCAGCAGCTCCGGAGCGGGAATGGAGTTCTTC
TRBV7-9	NA	NA	TRBJ2-7	CASSLEGTLISYEQYF	TGTGCCAGCAGCTTAGAAGGGACTCTGATCTCCTACGAGCAGTACTTC